This is a list of T cell receptor beta chains from one sample in a study of graft-versus-host responses after intestinal transplantation. These receptors have no known antigen. Produced via immunoSEQ multiplex PCR; TCRdb's table is partial and in-frame only. The table lists approximately 93,000 clones, about nine tenths of them singletons. The source was unstimulated CD8+ T cells sorted from spleen or lymph node cells, collected before transplant. Receptors were obtained from a human donor who was the organ donor for an intestinal transplant. The CDR3 runs from the conserved cysteine through the conserved F or W. D genes are given only for firm matches. The size entry is marked missing in some rows and otherwise reads once, few, many or a size class.

>-|16|TRBJ1-2|TRBV5-1|-
TGCGCCAGCAGCTTGGGTGTTGGGGAGGGCAACTATGGCTACACCTTC
CASSLGVGEGNYGYTF
>-|15|TRBJ2-3|TRBV6-5|-
TGTGCCAGCAGTTATCTAAGCGGGAGCACAGATACGCAGTATTTT
CASSYLSGSTDTQYF
>once|15|TRBJ2-1|TRBV11-3|TRBD2
TGTGCCAGCAGCCCACACTATAGCGGGAGCAATGAGCAGTTCTTC
CASSPHYSGSNEQFF
>-|15|TRBJ1-4|TRBV5-1|-
TGCGCCAGCAGCTTGGCAAGAGGCTATAATGAAAAACTGTTTTTT
CASSLARGYNEKLFF
>-|12|TRBJ1-5|TRBV19|-
TGTGCCAGTAGTGGGGGGTTGCAGCCCCAGCATTTT
CASSGGLQPQHF
>-|11|TRBJ2-2|TRBV20-1|-
TGCAGTGCTAGCCGTACCGGGGAGCTGTTTTTT
CSASRTGELFF
>once|13|TRBJ1-2|TRBV23-1|TRBD1
TGCGCCAGCAGTTGCGGACAGGACTCTGGCTACACCTTC
CASSCGQDSGYTF
>-|16|TRBJ1-1|TRBV9|-
TGTGCCAGCAGCGTAGGTCTGGGGGCTTGGGACACTGAAGCTTTCTTT
CASSVGLGAWDTEAFF
>-|12|TRBJ2-7|TRBV2|-
TGTGCCAGCACGGGGAGCTCCTACGAGCAGTACTTC
CASTGSSYEQYF
>-|17|TRBJ1-4|TRBV2|-
TGTGCCAGCACTAAGGACATAGGACCATTCTGGGGTGAAAAACTGTTTTTT
CASTKDIGPFWGEKLFF
>-|16|TRBJ2-5|TRBV10-3|-
TGTGCCATCAGTGAGTCTAATTGGACGGGGCAAGAGACCCAGTACTTC
CAISESNWTGQETQYF
>-|16|TRBJ2-2|TRBV11-3|-
TGTGCCAGCAGCGAGTATCTTGGACAGAACACCGGGGAGCTGTTTTTT
CASSEYLGQNTGELFF
>-|15|TRBJ2-1|TRBV4-1|TRBD2
TGCGCCAGCAGCCAAGGGACTAGCGGGAGGGGCGAGCAGTTCTTC
CASSQGTSGRGEQFF
>once|17|TRBJ1-1|TRBV11-2|-
TGTGCCAGCAGCTGGGTGCTGGGCAGGGGAAGGAACACTGAAGCTTTCTTT
CASSWVLGRGRNTEAFF
>-|16|TRBJ2-1|TRBV7-8|TRBD2
TGTGCCAGCAGGGCGGGGGGCGGGAGCTCCTACAATGAGCAGTTCTTC
CASRAGGGSSYNEQFF
>-|17|TRBJ2-2|TRBV14|-
TGTGCCAGCCGTGCAGGCAGGCTTACGAACAGTTCCGGGGAGCTGTTTTTT
CASRAGRLTNSSGELFF
>-|19|TRBJ2-2|TRBV19|TRBD2
TGTGCCAGTACCCCGGTGGGACTAGCGGGAGAGACGAACACCGGGGAGCTGTTTTTT
CASTPVGLAGETNTGELFF
>once|15|TRBJ2-7|TRBV7-3|TRBD1
TGTGCCAGCAGCCCCACCGGGACAGCGAACTACGAGCAGTACTTC
CASSPTGTANYEQYF
>-|16|TRBJ1-5|TRBV21-1|-
TGTGCCAGCAGCAAATCTTACAGGGGGAGGGATCAGCCCCAGCATTTT
CASSKSYRGRDQPQHF
>-|16|TRBJ2-3|TRBV9|TRBD2
TGTGCCAGCAGCGTATACGGCGGGGGGGCCTCCGATACGCAGTATTTT
CASSVYGGGASDTQYF
>-|14|TRBJ1-5|TRBV28|-
TGTGCCAGCAGTTTAGGCACGGGAAGTCAGCCCCAGCATTTT
CASSLGTGSQPQHF
>-|19|TRBJ1-1|TRBV21-1|-
TGTGCCAGCAGCAAAGAAGGGCCCCGGGACAGGGCGGGTGAAACTGAAGCTTTCTTT
CASSKEGPRDRAGETEAFF
>-|14|TRBJ1-2|TRBV11-3|-
TGTGCCAGCAGCTCGAACAGGGTTCCCTATGGCTACACCTTC
CASSSNRVPYGYTF
>-|13|TRBJ2-7|TRBV28|-
TGTGCCAGCCTCGACACCCACCTCTACGAGCAGTACTTC
CASLDTHLYEQYF
>-|14|TRBJ2-7|TRBV7-7|-
TGTGCTAGCAGCTTGTATATTGGTAGCTACGAGCAGTACTTC
CASSLYIGSYEQYF
>-|13|TRBJ2-1|TRBV28|TRBD2
TGTGCCAGCCGACTAGCGGGAGACAATGAGCAGTTCTTC
CASRLAGDNEQFF
>-|16|TRBJ2-7|TRBV14|-
TGTGCCAGCAGCCAAGATGAAAGAGTATATGCCTACGAGCAGTACTTC
CASSQDERVYAYEQYF
>-|17|TRBJ2-5|TRBV2|TRBD2
TGTGCCAGCAGTGACCTAGCGGGGGGTATAACTCAAGAGACCCAGTACTTC
CASSDLAGGITQETQYF
>few|15|TRBJ2-1|TRBV30|TRBD2
TGTGCCTGGAGTGTAGCGGGGGCGGGTCGGGATGAGCAGTTCTTC
CAWSVAGAGRDEQFF
>-|15|TRBJ2-2|TRBV6-5|TRBD2
TGTGCCAGCAGCGGTCTGGGGGGGGACACCGGGGAGCTGTTTTTT
CASSGLGGDTGELFF
>-|18|TRBJ1-5|TRBV18|TRBD1
TGTGCCAGCTCACCCACTTGGACAGGGGATGGGGGCAATCAGCCCCAGCATTTT
CASSPTWTGDGGNQPQHF
>few|14|TRBJ1-4|TRBV4-1|-
TGCGCCAGCAGCCAAGTTGGGGGGAGCGAAAAACTGTTTTTT
CASSQVGGSEKLFF
>-|11|TRBJ1-1|TRBV18|TRBD1
TGTGCCAGCTCACCATACAGGGGGGGGTTCTTT
CASSPYRGGFF
>-|13|TRBJ2-7|TRBV2|TRBD2
TGTGCCAGCAGTGACCTAGCGGGAGGCGAGCAGTACTTC
CASSDLAGGEQYF
>-|19|TRBJ2-2|TRBV9|TRBD2
TGTGCCAGCAGCGTAGCCGAGGGAATGGCGGGAGCGAACACCGGGGAGCTGTTTTTT
CASSVAEGMAGANTGELFF
>-|15|TRBJ1-3|TRBV29-1|TRBD1
TGCAGCGTTCTTCGGACAGGGGAGTCTGGAAACACCATATATTTT
CSVLRTGESGNTIYF
>-|17|TRBJ2-1|TRBV28|TRBD2
TGTGCCAGCAGACCCCACCGGAGCGGGAGTGGGGTCAATGAGCAGTTCTTC
CASRPHRSGSGVNEQFF
>-|13|TRBJ1-5|TRBV6-5|-
TGTGCCAGCAGTCCGCAGGGGAATCAGCCCCAGCATTTT
CASSPQGNQPQHF
>-|14|TRBJ2-1|TRBV5-4|TRBD2
TGTGCCAGCAGCCTCGGGACTAGCTTGGATGAGCAGTTCTTC
CASSLGTSLDEQFF
>-|15|TRBJ2-1|TRBV5-6|-
TGTGCCAGCAGCTTGGACAGGGACTCCTACAATGAGCAGTTCTTC
CASSLDRDSYNEQFF
>-|18|TRBJ1-1|TRBV28|-
TGTGCCAGCAGTTTGACGACAGTGGTTGGGCAACAGAACCCTGAAGCTTTCTTT
CASSLTTVVGQQNPEAFF
>-|15|TRBJ2-7|TRBV7-9|TRBD2
TGTGCCAGCAGCTTAGACCGGGAGGGCTGGTACGAGCAGTACTTC
CASSLDREGWYEQYF
>-|16|TRBJ2-3|TRBV9|TRBD2
TGTGCCAGCACCCTAGCGGGGGCCTCTAGCACAGATACGCAGTATTTT
CASTLAGASSTDTQYF
>-|11|TRBJ1-4|TRBV5-6|-
TGTGCCAGCAGCTTCGGTGAAAAACTGTTTTTT
CASSFGEKLFF
>-|16|TRBJ2-1|TRBV2|TRBD2
TGTGCCAGCAGTGAATCGGCTAGCGGGTTGAACAATGAGCAGTTCTTC
CASSESASGLNNEQFF
>-|19|TRBJ2-2|TRBV2|TRBD2
TGTGCCAGCAGTGAAGCGCTTCAGCGGGAGGGGTGGAGCACCGGGGAGCTGTTTTTT
CASSEALQREGWSTGELFF
>-|16|TRBJ2-5|TRBV12-5|-
TGTGCTAGTGGGGGAGAATCGGGCAGACTCGAAGAGACCCAGTACTTC
CASGGESGRLEETQYF
>-|17|TRBJ1-2|TRBV6-1|TRBD1
TGTGCCAGCAGTGAAGAAACGTTTACAGGGGGGTTAGGCGGCTACACCTTC
CASSEETFTGGLGGYTF